Listed below are T cell receptor beta chains from one sample, sequenced in a study of blood T cell repertoires in COVID-19. Generated by immunoSEQ multiplex PCR, the TCRdb table keeps only in-frame clones and is missing some. This table holds approximately 300,000 clones, over 90% found once. The sample taken for sequencing was PBMCs or T cells enriched from blood (not recorded which). The receptors stem from a young woman who had been exposed to COVID-19. The CDR3 runs from the conserved cysteine through the conserved F or W. Only some rows state a clone size, as once, few, many or a class for expanded clones.

>14|TRBV27|-
CASSLIREGTEAFF
>14|TRBV5-5|-
CASSGDRSNSPLHF
>14|TRBV19|-
CASRPPGGRAEAFF
>16|TRBV6-2/TRBV6-3|-
CASSYPDRDSSYEQYF
>12|TRBV12-3/TRBV12-4|-
CASSFRRVEAFF
>18|TRBV30|-
CAWSYSGTGALPWDEQYF
>12|TRBV2|-
CASAQGPTEAFF
>14|TRBV11-3|-
CASSPTGTGETQYF
>16|TRBV9|-
CASSVAPSGGGQAQYF
>14|TRBV5-4|-
CASSLEAGIEGYTF
>15|TRBV6-5|-
CASRRQITSGNTIYF
>13|TRBV5-1|-
CASTRGVTDTQYF
>14|TRBV10-3|-
CAIRDGGLGETQYF
>16|TRBV7-2|-
CASSQDRGQGHSPLHF
>16|TRBV5-1|-
CASSMGPYRGQETQYF
>19|TRBV18|-
CASSPRVLRTGGIDTEAFF
>15|TRBV6-5|-
CASSYSDRRNTEAFF
>19|TRBV5-1|-
CASSLIRRASERELQPQHF
>12|TRBV11-2|-
CASSVGTEGYTF
>14|TRBV6-5|-
CASRQTGRYSPLHF
>14|TRBV5-6|-
CASSTWTGDQPQHF
>14|TRBV20-1|-
CSASSRGSNSPLHF
>13|TRBV12-3/TRBV12-4|once
CASTPGTGIGYTF
>15|TRBV7-9|-
CASAGARGVSTEAFF
>17|TRBV7-9|-
CASSLRGTGGIYNEQFF
>14|TRBV19|-
CASSSQGAFTEAFF
>12|TRBV7-9|-
CASSNDRAGYTF
>14|TRBV7-3|-
CASSLNSYGYEQYF
>13|TRBV19|-
CASSIRDNQPQHF
>16|TRBV29-1|-
CSVEEMAGLSNQPQHF
>15|TRBV6-5|-
CASSYRRTGGFGYTF
>14|TRBV29-1|-
CSVSLQGAPGGYTF
>14|TRBV5-1|-
CASSLVGQNYGYTF
>14|TRBV9|-
CASSVGSSNEKLFF
>13|TRBV7-9|few
CASRPSGGTEAFF